This T cell receptor (beta chain) was profiled in a study of T cell clonotyping in hematopoietic cell transplantation. The wider study: Cytoreduction preceded collection of pretransplant recipient samples. Study outcomes and limitations: Few recipient clonotypes overlapped donors; over 95% were de novo at given depth. Recipient TCR diversity dropped after transplant; expanded clonotypes rose from day 30 to 180.

This sample's time point: recipient sample about 28 days before transplant, after cytoreduction. Samples: about 28 days before transplant, then days 30, 100 and 180 after. On this clone: As yet, its antigen is unknown.

Measured with immunoSEQ multiplex PCR; TCRdb has only the in-frame clones, and not every one. The sample gives tens of thousands of clones, 95% of which show up once; under 2% is in the top ten. Sample: peripheral blood mononuclear cells, taken before stem cell transplant. The TCR comes from a man aged 40-55 years with chronic myeloid leukemia. Some clones in this sample may be carry-over from other donors' samples.

CDR3 in amino acids: CASSYGTGQETQYF. The DNA of the CDR3 is TGTGCCAGCAGCTACGGGACAGGACAAGAGACCCAGTACTTC. The gene calls are TRBV11-3 and TRBJ2-5, with 8 positions matching TRBD1. CDR1 is SGHNT, CDR2 YENEEA, per germline. This CDR3 is built from 14 residues. With V trimmed by 4 bases and J by 2 bases, 3 bases remained unmatched.